These 10 T cell receptor beta chains share one sample of origin, sequenced in a study of T cell responses to AZD1222 COVID-19 vaccine. Sequenced by immunoSEQ multiplex PCR; TCRdb stores in-frame clones only, minus some. This sample has about 120,000 clones; 80% to 90% occur once, and the top ten carry approximately 1.5%. The sample was peripheral blood, taken on day 0 of AZD1222 vaccination. The receptors shown here come from an adult in good health.

The gene calls are TRBV5-1 and TRBJ1-1; 7 bases line up with TRBD1. There are 17 residues in the CDR3. Germline V gene sequence: CDR1 SGHRS, CDR2 YFSETQ. V was clipped by 0 bases and J by 7 bases; unmatched bases: 15. The CDR3 coding sequence is TGCGCCAGCAGCTTGGGATTATCGACTACCGGGACAGTTGAAGCTTTCTTT. This sequence encodes CASSLGLSTTGTVEAFF.

V is TRBV30 and J is TRBJ2-7; D is uncertain. This CDR3 has 11 residues. Germline V gene sequence: CDR1 GTSNPN, CDR2 SVGIG (reference sequence). Between the trimmed V and J ends, which lost 3 bases and 2 bases, there was a span of 5 bases. CDR3 in DNA: TGTGCCTGGAGGGCAGCCTACGAGCAGTACTTC. Protein: CAWRAAYEQYF.

The chain is built from TRBV7-3 and TRBJ2-1, with TRBD2 matching over 9 bases. Trimming at V came to 1 base and at J to 3 bases, leaving 1 base not matched to a gene. The CDR3 runs 15 residues. Germline V gives CDR1 SGHTA, CDR2 FQGTGA. Here the CDR3 reads CASSLILAGYNEQFF. For the CDR3, the DNA is TGTGCCAGCAGCTTAATACTAGCGGGCTACAATGAGCAGTTCTTC.

The chain carries TRBV29-1 and TRBJ1-2, with D possibly TRBD1 on 6 matching bases. The germline CDR1 and CDR2 sequences are SQVTM and ANQGSEA. CDR3 size: 15 residues. Between the trimmed V and J ends, which lost 3 bases and 12 bases, there was a span of 26 bases. CDR3 coding DNA: TGCAGCGTTGATCTGGCCCCGGACAGATATGTTGGTAACACCTTC. As protein: CSVDLAPDRYVGNTF.

V usage is TRBV27 and J usage is TRBJ2-5; D is uncertain. The CDR3 runs to 15 residues. Deletions cut 2 bases from V and 5 bases from J, with 15 bases between. CDR1 and CDR2 (germline): MNHEY, SMNVEV (reference sequence). The DNA of the CDR3 is TGTGCCAGCAGTTTAGGGTCCACCCCGCGGGAGACCCAGTACTTC. Amino acid sequence: CASSLGSTPRETQYF.

The chain recombines TRBV19 with TRBJ2-1; D not resolved. The CDR3 is made up of 14 amino acids. Per the germline V gene, CDR1 is LNHDA and CDR2 is SQIVND (reference sequence). The V end was cut by 1 base, the J end by 6 bases, with 10 bases between. The CDR3 here is CASSIVDLGNEQFF. In DNA form, the CDR3 reads TGTGCCAGTAGTATAGTGGACCTTGGCAATGAGCAGTTCTTC.

The chain carries TRBV9 and TRBJ1-3, with D possibly TRBD1 on 6 matching bases. Between the trimmed V and J ends, which lost 0 bases and 0 bases, there was a span of 10 bases. CDR3 length equals 16 residues. Germline CDR1 reads SGDLS; CDR2 reads YYNGEE. The CDR3 here is CASSVGRDNSGNTIYF. CDR3 DNA sequence: TGTGCCAGCAGCGTAGGGAGGGACAACTCTGGAAACACCATATATTTT.

The sample holds a few counts of this clone. The chain carries TRBV6-4 and TRBJ1-2; D uncertain. Germline V CDR1 and CDR2: MRHNA, SNTAGT. The CDR3 contains 13 residues. The ends were cut back, 2 bases at V and 4 bases at J, with 8 bases in the middle. The CDR3 sequence is CASSDAGSYGYTF. DNA for the CDR3: TGTGCCAGCAGTGACGCAGGTAGCTATGGCTACACCTTC.

The chain links TRBV11-2 to TRBJ2-7; tentatively, D is TRBD1 (6 bases). Germline V gene lookup returns CDR1 SGHAT and CDR2 FQNNGV. V was shortened by 5 bases and J by 3 bases, with 20 bases between the two germline ends. This CDR3 has 16 amino acids. CDR3 coding DNA: TGTGCCAGCAGCCCAGGGGCAGGGTCGAGATTCTACGAGCAGTACTTC. Its protein product is CASSPGAGSRFYEQYF.

This chain connects TRBV6-5 to TRBJ2-7; 9 nucleotides line up with TRBD2. The CDR3 is 15 residues long. Germline loops: CDR1 MNHEY, CDR2 SVGAGI. The V segment lost 4 bases and the J segment 3 bases; nucleotides outside the gene matches: 7. The CDR3 spells CASSSSTSGSYEQYF. The CDR3, as DNA: TGTGCCAGCAGTTCATCGACTAGCGGTAGCTACGAGCAGTACTTC.